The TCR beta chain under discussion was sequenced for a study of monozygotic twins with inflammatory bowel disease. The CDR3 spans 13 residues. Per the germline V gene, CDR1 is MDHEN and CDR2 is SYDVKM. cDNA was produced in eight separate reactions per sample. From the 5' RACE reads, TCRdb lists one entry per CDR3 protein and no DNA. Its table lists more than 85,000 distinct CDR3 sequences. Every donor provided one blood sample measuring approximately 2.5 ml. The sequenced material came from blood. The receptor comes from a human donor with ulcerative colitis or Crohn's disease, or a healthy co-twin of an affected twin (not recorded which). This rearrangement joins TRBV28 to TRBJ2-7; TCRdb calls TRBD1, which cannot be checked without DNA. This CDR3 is CASLGQGVYEQYF.